A single sample is the source of the 6 T cell receptor beta chains below, sequenced in a study of blood T cell repertoires in COVID-19. Sequencing used immunoSEQ multiplex PCR; TCRdb keeps in-frame clones, though not all of them. The repertoire includes some 200,000 clones, 80% to 90% of them detected once, and 13% sits in the top ten. Sample: peripheral blood. The receptors shown here come from a human donor in a cohort sampled during active COVID-19.

This clone was observed a handful of times. The J gene is TRBJ2-5, the V gene TRBV7-8, with TRBD1 matching over 7 bases. CDR3 size: 13 residues. Germline V gives CDR1 SGHVS, CDR2 FQNEAQ. V lost 5 bases and J lost 4; bases outside the gene matches: 4. The CDR3, as DNA: TGTGCCAGCAGCCGAGGGGGCCCAGAGACCCAGTACTTC. This encodes CASSRGGPETQYF.

The rearrangement uses TRBV4-2 and TRBJ1-3; D gene ambiguous. V shed 1 base and J shed 4 bases, with 11 bases lying between them. This CDR3 has 15 residues. Germline assignment: CDR1 LGHNA and CDR2 YNFKEQ. The CDR3 DNA reads as TGTGCCAGCAGCCAAGTCTATGAGGGAGGAAACACCATATATTTT. The encoded protein is CASSQVYEGGNTIYF.

The chain employs TRBV28 and TRBJ2-7; maybe TRBD2 (5 bases). Deletions cut 7 bases from V and 0 bases from J, with 16 bases between. Germline CDR1 reads MDHEN; CDR2 reads SYDVKM. The CDR3 length is 15 residues. The CDR3 DNA reads TGTGCCAGCACGGTGTTTGGGCGGGCCTCCTACGAGCAGTACTTC. Its translation: CASTVFGRASYEQYF.

This chain uses TRBV3-1 (or the pseudogene TRBV3-2) with TRBJ1-4; 9 bases line up with TRBD1. V was clipped by 3 bases and J by 0 bases; unmatched bases: 2. Germline CDR1 reads LGHDT; CDR2 reads YNNKEL (reference sequence). This CDR3 contains 16 residues. The CDR3 loop is CASSHGTGTTNEKLFF. DNA of the CDR3: TGTGCCAGCAGCCACGGGACAGGGACAACTAATGAAAAACTGTTTTTT.

The chain couples TRBV7-9 to TRBJ2-7; 10 nucleotides line up with TRBD2. Unmatched junction bases numbered 7, after V lost 4 bases and J lost 4 bases. The CDR3 extends over 15 amino acids. Looked up from germline, CDR1 is SEHNR and CDR2 is FQNEAQ (reference sequence). CDR3 bases: TGTGCCAGCAGCTGGGCCGGGACTAGCGAGTACGAGCAGTACTTC. Translation gives CASSWAGTSEYEQYF.

The chain recombines TRBV12-5 with TRBJ2-7; TRBD2 matches at 9 bases. This CDR3 has 19 amino acids. Unmatched junction bases numbered 17, after V lost 5 bases and J lost 0 bases. Germline V gene sequence: CDR1 LGHNT, CDR2 FRNRAP. The CDR3 spells CASGPREREEPLLSYEQYF. In nucleotides, the CDR3 is TGTGCTAGTGGTCCCCGAGAGCGGGAGGAACCGCTTCTCTCCTACGAGCAGTACTTC.